This T cell receptor (beta chain) is drawn from a study of cytomegalovirus exposure and HLA in healthy donors. A multiplex PCR was run with 60 Vbeta primers and 13 Jbeta primers. Generated by immunoSEQ multiplex PCR, the TCRdb table keeps only in-frame clones and is missing some. The table includes more than 85,000 clones, 69% detected once. Trimming removed 4 bases at V and 5 bases at J, with 17 bases between. Germline V CDR1 and CDR2: LNHDA, SQIVND (reference sequence). The CDR3 has 16 amino acids. The sequence derives from a man under 40 in good health and CMV-seronegative. Sequenced material: PBMCs. The chain employs TRBV19 and TRBJ2-2; tentative D call: TRBD1 (6 bases). CDR3 DNA: TGTGCCAGTAGTAAGAGGGCGGAGAGGGGGACCGGGGAGCTGTTTTTT. Encoded protein: CASSKRAERGTGELFF.